Detailed here is one T cell receptor (beta chain). Its matching antigen is unknown. These data are taken from a study of graft-versus-host responses after intestinal transplantation. Whole-study context: All of the recipients had induction that used anti-thymocyte globulin, then tacrolimus and steroids for approximately 3 years.

The CDR3 runs to 17 residues. Per the germline V gene, CDR1 is SEHNR and CDR2 is FQNEAQ (reference sequence). V lost 4 bases to trimming and J lost 4 bases; unmatched junction nucleotides: 13. Findings and limits, study-wide: High graft-versus-host to host-versus-graft T cell clonal ratios marked allografts of patients with graft-donor macrochimerism.

This table comes from immunoSEQ multiplex PCR, and its TCRdb copy is limited to in-frame clones, with some not included. The sample yields around 90,000 clones, approximately 92% seen once. The V and J genes are TRBV7-9 and TRBJ1-3, with 7 bases fitting TRBD1. The source material was unstimulated CD8+ T cells sorted from spleen or lymph node cells, sampled before intestinal transplant. The source is a human donor who received an intestinal transplant. CDR3 region: CASSSHSTGWRGNTIYF. As DNA, the CDR3 is TGTGCCAGCAGCTCTCACTCGACAGGGTGGAGAGGAAACACCATATATTTT.